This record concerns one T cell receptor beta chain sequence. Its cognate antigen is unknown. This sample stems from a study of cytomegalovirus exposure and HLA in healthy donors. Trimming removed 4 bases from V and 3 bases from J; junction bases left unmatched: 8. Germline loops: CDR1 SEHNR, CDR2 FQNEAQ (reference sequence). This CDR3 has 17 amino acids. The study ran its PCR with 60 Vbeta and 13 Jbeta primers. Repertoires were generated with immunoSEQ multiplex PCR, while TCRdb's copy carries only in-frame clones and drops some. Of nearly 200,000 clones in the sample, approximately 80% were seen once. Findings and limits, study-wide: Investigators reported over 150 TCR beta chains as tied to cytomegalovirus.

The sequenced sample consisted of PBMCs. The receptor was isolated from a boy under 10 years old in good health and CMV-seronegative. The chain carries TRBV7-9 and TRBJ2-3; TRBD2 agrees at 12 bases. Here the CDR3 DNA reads TGTGCCAGCAGCTCAACGACTAGCGGGGGTTTGACAGATACGCAGTATTTT. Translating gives CASSSTTSGGLTDTQYF.